These T cell receptor beta chains were read from a single sample in a study of blood T cell repertoires in COVID-19. Assay: immunoSEQ multiplex PCR; the TCRdb copy retains only in-frame clones and omits some. The data hold under 450,000 clones, with over 80% observed a single time. The sample was PBMCs or T cells enriched from blood (not recorded which). The receptors here all came from a woman aged 45-65 years who had recovered from COVID-19. CDR3s include the opening cysteine and the closing phenylalanine or tryptophan. A D gene is named only where the DNA matches it firmly. Some rows mark clone size as missing; the rest say once, few, many or name a class of expanded clone.

V gene: TRBV20-1
J gene: TRBJ1-4
D gene: NA
clone size: few
CDR3 protein: CSASGLGEKLFF
CDR3 DNA: TGCAGTGCTAGTGGGCTAGGCGAAAAACTGTTTTTT

V gene: TRBV19
J gene: TRBJ1-1
D gene: NA
clone size: NA
CDR3 protein: CASKDRVNTEAFF
CDR3 DNA: TGTGCCAGTAAGGACAGAGTGAACACTGAAGCTTTCTTT

V gene: TRBV19
J gene: TRBJ1-5
D gene: NA
clone size: once
CDR3 protein: CASTIGGTQHF
CDR3 DNA: TGTGCCAGTACCATCGGGGGGACCCAGCATTTT

V gene: TRBV4-2
J gene: TRBJ1-3
D gene: NA
clone size: once
CDR3 protein: CASSQDRGSSGNTIYF
CDR3 DNA: TGTGCCAGCAGCCAAGATAGGGGGAGCTCTGGAAACACCATATATTTT

V gene: TRBV6-2/TRBV6-3
J gene: TRBJ1-2
D gene: NA
clone size: NA
CDR3 protein: CASSQAYGYTF
CDR3 DNA: TGTGCCAGCAGTCAGGCGTATGGCTACACCTTC

V gene: TRBV6-2/TRBV6-3
J gene: TRBJ1-5
D gene: NA
clone size: NA
CDR3 protein: CASSYSAGGNQPQHF
CDR3 DNA: TGTGCCAGCAGTTACTCCGCGGGGGGCAATCAGCCCCAGCATTTT

V gene: TRBV7-2
J gene: TRBJ1-3
D gene: NA
clone size: once
CDR3 protein: CASSSSPLIGNTIYF
CDR3 DNA: TGTGCCAGCAGCTCTAGCCCTTTAATTGGGAACACCATATATTTT

V gene: TRBV6-2/TRBV6-3
J gene: TRBJ2-7
D gene: NA
clone size: NA
CDR3 protein: CASSYSNGSPTYEQYF
CDR3 DNA: TGTGCCAGCAGTTACTCGAACGGGAGTCCTACCTACGAGCAGTACTTC

V gene: TRBV7-8
J gene: TRBJ2-1
D gene: NA
clone size: few
CDR3 protein: CASSLVANEQFF
CDR3 DNA: TGTGCCAGCAGCTTAGTAGCGAATGAGCAGTTCTTC

V gene: TRBV6-5
J gene: TRBJ1-2
D gene: TRBD1
clone size: NA
CDR3 protein: CASRGQSRIPYGYTF
CDR3 DNA: TGTGCCAGCAGGGGACAGAGTAGAATACCCTATGGCTACACCTTC

V gene: TRBV11-3
J gene: TRBJ2-7
D gene: NA
clone size: NA
CDR3 protein: CASSVGLDEQYF
CDR3 DNA: TGTGCCAGCAGCGTAGGGCTTGACGAGCAGTACTTC

V gene: TRBV13
J gene: TRBJ1-2
D gene: NA
clone size: once
CDR3 protein: CASTDQIGGTGYTF
CDR3 DNA: TGTGCCAGCACCGATCAAATAGGGGGTACGGGCTACACCTTC

V gene: TRBV19
J gene: TRBJ2-3
D gene: NA
clone size: NA
CDR3 protein: CASSRSFRNTDTQYF
CDR3 DNA: TGTGCCAGTAGTCGAAGTTTCAGGAACACAGATACGCAGTATTTT

V gene: TRBV7-2
J gene: TRBJ2-7
D gene: TRBD2
clone size: NA
CDR3 protein: CASSFEGGPSSEQYF
CDR3 DNA: TGTGCCAGCAGCTTTGAGGGAGGGCCGTCCTCGGAGCAGTACTTC

V gene: TRBV27
J gene: TRBJ1-2
D gene: TRBD1
clone size: NA
CDR3 protein: CASRGGGTGGGYTF
CDR3 DNA: TGTGCCAGCAGGGGAGGCGGGACAGGGGGAGGCTACACCTTC

V gene: TRBV18
J gene: TRBJ1-1
D gene: TRBD1
clone size: NA
CDR3 protein: CASSPSTGVFEAFF
CDR3 DNA: TGTGCCAGCTCACCCTCAACAGGGGTATTTGAAGCTTTCTTT

V gene: TRBV3-1/TRBV3-2
J gene: TRBJ1-6
D gene: TRBD1
clone size: NA
CDR3 protein: CASSQGQGSSPLHF
CDR3 DNA: TGTGCCAGCAGCCAAGGACAGGGTAGCTCACCCCTCCACTTT

V gene: TRBV4-2
J gene: TRBJ2-3
D gene: TRBD2
clone size: NA
CDR3 protein: CASSQGASGMIYTQYF
CDR3 DNA: TGTGCCAGCAGCCAAGGGGCTAGCGGGATGATATATACGCAGTATTTT

V gene: TRBV2
J gene: TRBJ1-1
D gene: NA
clone size: NA
CDR3 protein: CASSDNGGGNTEAFF
CDR3 DNA: TGTGCCAGCAGTGATAACGGGGGGGGGAACACTGAAGCTTTCTTT

V gene: TRBV5-1
J gene: TRBJ1-5
D gene: TRBD1
clone size: NA
CDR3 protein: CASSRTGSGNQPQHF
CDR3 DNA: TGCGCCAGCAGCCGGACAGGGTCTGGGAATCAGCCCCAGCATTTT

V gene: TRBV18
J gene: TRBJ1-3
D gene: NA
clone size: once
CDR3 protein: CASSPPAGGNTIYF
CDR3 DNA: TGTGCCAGCTCACCCCCGGCGGGAGGAAACACCATATATTTT

V gene: TRBV30
J gene: TRBJ2-7
D gene: NA
clone size: NA
CDR3 protein: CAWMLSSYEQYF
CDR3 DNA: TGTGCCTGGATGCTAAGTTCCTACGAGCAGTACTTC

V gene: TRBV6-5
J gene: TRBJ2-7
D gene: TRBD1
clone size: NA
CDR3 protein: CATLTWAQGTYEQYF
CDR3 DNA: TGTGCCACCCTTACCTGGGCACAGGGGACCTACGAGCAGTACTTC

V gene: TRBV10-3
J gene: TRBJ1-2
D gene: TRBD1
clone size: once
CDR3 protein: CAISEHRGLQLEANYGYTF
CDR3 DNA: TGTGCCATCAGTGAACACAGGGGGCTTCAATTGGAAGCTAACTATGGCTACACCTTC

V gene: TRBV19
J gene: TRBJ1-2
D gene: NA
clone size: NA
CDR3 protein: CASSIAPGTNYGYTF
CDR3 DNA: TGTGCCAGTAGTATAGCGCCTGGGACAAACTATGGCTACACCTTC

V gene: TRBV9
J gene: TRBJ2-7
D gene: NA
clone size: NA
CDR3 protein: CASSPASTYEQYF
CDR3 DNA: TGTGCCAGCAGCCCAGCTAGCACCTACGAGCAGTACTTC

V gene: TRBV6-5
J gene: TRBJ1-2
D gene: TRBD1
clone size: NA
CDR3 protein: CASRDSGQGYGYTF
CDR3 DNA: TGTGCCAGCAGGGACTCTGGACAGGGCTATGGCTACACCTTC

V gene: TRBV21-1
J gene: TRBJ1-5
D gene: NA
clone size: NA
CDR3 protein: CASSNAAGKLGQPQHF
CDR3 DNA: TGTGCCAGCAGCAATGCAGCAGGGAAGTTGGGTCAGCCCCAGCATTTT

V gene: TRBV5-1
J gene: TRBJ1-5
D gene: NA
clone size: once
CDR3 protein: CASSPDSSNQPQHF
CDR3 DNA: TGCGCCAGCAGCCCCGACAGTAGCAATCAGCCCCAGCATTTT

V gene: TRBV30
J gene: TRBJ2-2
D gene: NA
clone size: once
CDR3 protein: CAWSPQYTGELFF
CDR3 DNA: TGTGCCTGGAGCCCTCAGTACACCGGGGAGCTGTTTTTT

V gene: TRBV11-2
J gene: TRBJ1-4
D gene: NA
clone size: NA
CDR3 protein: CASSLAGATNEKLFF
CDR3 DNA: TGTGCCAGCAGCTTAGCCGGAGCAACTAATGAAAAACTGTTTTTT

V gene: TRBV2
J gene: TRBJ1-1
D gene: NA
clone size: once
CDR3 protein: CASNGQGSVTEAFF
CDR3 DNA: TGTGCCAGTAACGGGCAGGGGTCTGTCACTGAAGCTTTCTTT

V gene: TRBV5-6
J gene: TRBJ1-1
D gene: TRBD1
clone size: NA
CDR3 protein: CASSPYRGFRDTEAFF
CDR3 DNA: TGTGCCAGCAGCCCTTACAGGGGGTTTCGCGACACTGAAGCTTTCTTT

V gene: TRBV7-8
J gene: TRBJ1-4
D gene: NA
clone size: NA
CDR3 protein: CASSSVGVATNEKLFF
CDR3 DNA: TGTGCCAGCAGCTCGGTCGGAGTTGCAACTAATGAAAAACTGTTTTTT

V gene: TRBV18
J gene: TRBJ2-3
D gene: TRBD2
clone size: NA
CDR3 protein: CASSPIFSGRQSPGVTQYF
CDR3 DNA: TGTGCCAGCTCACCTATATTTAGCGGGAGGCAATCTCCTGGTGTTACGCAGTATTTT

V gene: TRBV11-2
J gene: TRBJ1-2
D gene: NA
clone size: NA
CDR3 protein: CASSLYGRQGEYGYTF
CDR3 DNA: TGTGCCAGCAGCTTATATGGGAGGCAGGGTGAATATGGCTACACCTTC

V gene: TRBV27
J gene: TRBJ2-1
D gene: NA
clone size: NA
CDR3 protein: CASSLHPSRSYNEQFF
CDR3 DNA: TGTGCCAGCAGTTTACATCCTAGCAGGTCCTACAATGAGCAGTTCTTC

V gene: TRBV6-5
J gene: TRBJ1-4
D gene: NA
clone size: NA
CDR3 protein: CASGRTNEKLFF
CDR3 DNA: TGTGCCAGCGGGAGAACTAATGAAAAACTGTTTTTT